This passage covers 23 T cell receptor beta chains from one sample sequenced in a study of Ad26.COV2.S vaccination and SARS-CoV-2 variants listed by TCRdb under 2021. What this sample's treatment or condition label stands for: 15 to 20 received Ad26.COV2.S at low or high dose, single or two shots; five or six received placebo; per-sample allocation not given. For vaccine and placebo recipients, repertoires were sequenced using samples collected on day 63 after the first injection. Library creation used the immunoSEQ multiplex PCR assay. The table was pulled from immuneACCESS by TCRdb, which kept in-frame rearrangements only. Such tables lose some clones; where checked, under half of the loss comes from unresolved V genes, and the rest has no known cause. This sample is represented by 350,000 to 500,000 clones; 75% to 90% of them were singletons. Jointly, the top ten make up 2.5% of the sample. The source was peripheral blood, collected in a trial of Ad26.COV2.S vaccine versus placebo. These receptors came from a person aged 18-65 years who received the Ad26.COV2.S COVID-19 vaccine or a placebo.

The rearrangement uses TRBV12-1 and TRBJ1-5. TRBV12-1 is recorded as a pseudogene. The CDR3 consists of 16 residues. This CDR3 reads CASSFAPKYSNQPQHF. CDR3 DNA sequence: TGTGCCAGCAGCTTTGCCCCAAAGTATAGCAATCAGCCCCAGCATTTT.

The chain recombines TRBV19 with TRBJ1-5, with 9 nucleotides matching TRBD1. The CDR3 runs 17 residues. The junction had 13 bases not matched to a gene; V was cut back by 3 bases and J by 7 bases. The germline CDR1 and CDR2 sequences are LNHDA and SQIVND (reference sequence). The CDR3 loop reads CASSISTYGTGSQPQHF. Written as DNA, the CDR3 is TGTGCCAGTAGTATTTCCACTTATGGGACAGGGAGCCAGCCCCAGCATTTT.

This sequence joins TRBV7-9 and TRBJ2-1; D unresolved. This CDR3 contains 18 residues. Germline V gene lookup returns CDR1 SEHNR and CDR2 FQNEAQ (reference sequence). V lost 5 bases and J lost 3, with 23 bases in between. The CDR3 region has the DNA TGTGCCAGCAGCCGCCCCGGAAGCCTAACGTTAATCTACAATGAGCAGTTCTTC. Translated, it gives CASSRPGSLTLIYNEQFF.

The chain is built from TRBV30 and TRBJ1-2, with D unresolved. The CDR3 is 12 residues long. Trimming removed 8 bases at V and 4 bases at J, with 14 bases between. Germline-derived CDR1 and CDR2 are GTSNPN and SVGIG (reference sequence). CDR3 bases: TGTGCCAAGAAGGGAGCTTTCTATGGCTACACCTTC. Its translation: CAKKGAFYGYTF.

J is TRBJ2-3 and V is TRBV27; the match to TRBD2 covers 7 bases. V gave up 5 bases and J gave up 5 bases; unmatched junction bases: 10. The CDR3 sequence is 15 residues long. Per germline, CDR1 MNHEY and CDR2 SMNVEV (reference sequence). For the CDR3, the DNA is TGTGCCAGCAGTAATAGCGGGCCACTAGAAGATACGCAGTATTTT. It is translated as CASSNSGPLEDTQYF.

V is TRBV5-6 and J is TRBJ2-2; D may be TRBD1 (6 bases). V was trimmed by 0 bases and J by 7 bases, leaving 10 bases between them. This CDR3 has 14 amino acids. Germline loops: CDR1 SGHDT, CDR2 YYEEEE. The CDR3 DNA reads TGTGCCAGCAGCTTGGTGGGACAACTCGGGGAGCTGTTTTTT. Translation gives CASSLVGQLGELFF.

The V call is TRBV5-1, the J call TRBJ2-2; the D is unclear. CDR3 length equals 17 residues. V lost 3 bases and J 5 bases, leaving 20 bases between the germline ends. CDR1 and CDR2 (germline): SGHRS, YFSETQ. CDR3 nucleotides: TGCGCCAGCAGCTGGCCCAGTCGGGTGGGAACGACCGGGGAGCTGTTTTTT. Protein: CASSWPSRVGTTGELFF.

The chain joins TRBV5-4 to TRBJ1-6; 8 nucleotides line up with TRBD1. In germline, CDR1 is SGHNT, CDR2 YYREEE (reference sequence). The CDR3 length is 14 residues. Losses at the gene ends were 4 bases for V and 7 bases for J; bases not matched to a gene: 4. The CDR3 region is CASSQGQGNSPLHF. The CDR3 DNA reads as TGTGCCAGCAGCCAAGGACAGGGAAATTCACCCCTCCACTTT.

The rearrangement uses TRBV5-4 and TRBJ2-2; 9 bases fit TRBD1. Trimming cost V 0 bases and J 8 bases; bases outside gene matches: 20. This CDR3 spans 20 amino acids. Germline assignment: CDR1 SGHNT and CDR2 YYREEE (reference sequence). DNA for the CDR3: TGTGCCAGCAGCTTGGTTTCGGGTAGTAGGGGACAGGGACGCCCGGGGGAGCTGTTTTTT. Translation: CASSLVSGSRGQGRPGELFF.

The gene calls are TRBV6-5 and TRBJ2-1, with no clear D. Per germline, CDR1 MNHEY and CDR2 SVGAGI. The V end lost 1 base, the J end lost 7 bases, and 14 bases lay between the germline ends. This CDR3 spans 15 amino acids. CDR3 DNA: TGTGCCAGCAGTTACTTCTTAGCCACGGTGAATGAGCAGTTCTTC. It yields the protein CASSYFLATVNEQFF.

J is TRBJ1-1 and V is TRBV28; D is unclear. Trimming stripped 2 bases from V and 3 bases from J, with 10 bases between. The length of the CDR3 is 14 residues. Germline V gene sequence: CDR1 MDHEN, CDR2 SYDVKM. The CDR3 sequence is CASSLRQVDTEAFF. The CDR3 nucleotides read TGTGCCAGCAGTTTAAGGCAGGTCGACACTGAAGCTTTCTTT.

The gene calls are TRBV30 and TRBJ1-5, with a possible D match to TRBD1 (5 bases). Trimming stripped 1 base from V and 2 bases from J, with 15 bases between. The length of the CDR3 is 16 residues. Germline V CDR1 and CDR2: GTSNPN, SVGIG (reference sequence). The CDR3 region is CAWSAPQGWRNQPQHF. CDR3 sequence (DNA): TGTGCCTGGAGTGCCCCTCAGGGTTGGCGCAATCAGCCCCAGCATTTT.

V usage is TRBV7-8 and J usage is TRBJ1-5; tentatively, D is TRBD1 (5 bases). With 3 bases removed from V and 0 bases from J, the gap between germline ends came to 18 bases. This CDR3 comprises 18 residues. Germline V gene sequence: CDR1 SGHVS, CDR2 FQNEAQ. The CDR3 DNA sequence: TGTGCCAGCAGCTTCAAACAGGTCCGGCTGGATAGCAATCAGCCCCAGCATTTT. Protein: CASSFKQVRLDSNQPQHF.

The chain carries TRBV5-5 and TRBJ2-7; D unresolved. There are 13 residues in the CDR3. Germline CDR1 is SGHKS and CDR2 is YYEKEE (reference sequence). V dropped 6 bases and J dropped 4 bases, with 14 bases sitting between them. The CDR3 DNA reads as TGTGCCAGCAAGCTTGAGTACGGATACGAGCAGTACTTC. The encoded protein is CASKLEYGYEQYF.

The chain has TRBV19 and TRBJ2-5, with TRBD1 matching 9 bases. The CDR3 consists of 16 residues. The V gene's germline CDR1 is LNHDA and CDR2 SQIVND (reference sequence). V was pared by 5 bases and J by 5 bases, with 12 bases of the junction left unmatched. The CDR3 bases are TGTGCCAGTAGTCCTCTCCGGACAGGGGAGGAGGAGACCCAGTACTTC. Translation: CASSPLRTGEEETQYF.

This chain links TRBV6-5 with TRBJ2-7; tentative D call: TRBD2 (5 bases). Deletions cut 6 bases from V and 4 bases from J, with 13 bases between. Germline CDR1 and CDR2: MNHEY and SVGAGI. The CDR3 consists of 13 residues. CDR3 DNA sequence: TGTGCCAGCAGAAAAGACACGGGGTACGAGCAGTACTTC. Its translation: CASRKDTGYEQYF.

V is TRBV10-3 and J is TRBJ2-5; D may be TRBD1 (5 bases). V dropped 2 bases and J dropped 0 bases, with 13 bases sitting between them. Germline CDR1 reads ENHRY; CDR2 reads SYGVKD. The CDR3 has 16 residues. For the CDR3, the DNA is TGTGCCATCAGTGAGGTCGTATGGGGCTACCAAGAGACCCAGTACTTC. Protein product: CAISEVVWGYQETQYF.

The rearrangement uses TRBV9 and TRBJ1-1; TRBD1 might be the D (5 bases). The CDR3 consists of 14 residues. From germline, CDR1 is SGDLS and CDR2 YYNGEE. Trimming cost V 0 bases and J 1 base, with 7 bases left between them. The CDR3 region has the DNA TGTGCCAGCAGCGTAGGCGACAGGAACACTGAAGCTTTCTTT. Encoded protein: CASSVGDRNTEAFF.

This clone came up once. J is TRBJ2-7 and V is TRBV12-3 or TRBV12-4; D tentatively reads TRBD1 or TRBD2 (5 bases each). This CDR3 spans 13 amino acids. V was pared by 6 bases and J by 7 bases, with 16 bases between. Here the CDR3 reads CASSRDRRGEQYF. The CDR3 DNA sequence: TGTGCCAGCAGCCGGGACCGCCGAGGAGAGCAGTACTTC.

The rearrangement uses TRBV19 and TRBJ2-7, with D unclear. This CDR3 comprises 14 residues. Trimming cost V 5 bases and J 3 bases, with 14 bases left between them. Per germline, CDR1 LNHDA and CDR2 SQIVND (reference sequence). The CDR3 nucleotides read TGTGCCAGTAGTCCCCCCCACCGGAGCTACGAGCAGTACGTC. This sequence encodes CASSPPHRSYEQYV.

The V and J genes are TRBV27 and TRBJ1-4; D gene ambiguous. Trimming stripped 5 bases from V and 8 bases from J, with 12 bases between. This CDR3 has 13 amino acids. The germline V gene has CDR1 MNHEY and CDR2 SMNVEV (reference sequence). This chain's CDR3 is CASSPPRLEKLFF. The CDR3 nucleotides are TGTGCCAGCAGTCCCCCTAGGCTCGAAAAACTGTTTTTT.

Here the CDR3 DNA reads TGTGCCAGCAGTTACCGGGACGCTCAAGAGACCCAGTACTTC. Its translation: CASSYRDAQETQYF. The rearrangement uses TRBV27 and TRBJ2-5; tentatively, D is TRBD1 or TRBD2 (5 bases each). This CDR3 spans 14 amino acids. Germline V lookup: CDR1 MNHEY, CDR2 SMNVEV (reference sequence). Between the trimmed V and J ends, which lost 4 bases and 2 bases, there was a span of 11 bases.

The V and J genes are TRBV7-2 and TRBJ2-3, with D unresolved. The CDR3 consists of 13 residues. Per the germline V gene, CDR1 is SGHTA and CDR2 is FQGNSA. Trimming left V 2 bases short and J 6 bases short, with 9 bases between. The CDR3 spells CASSLTVQDTQYF. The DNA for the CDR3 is TGTGCCAGCAGCTTAACTGTTCAGGATACGCAGTATTTT.